The rows below give T cell receptor beta chains drawn from one sample of a study of T cells after yellow fever vaccination. In TCRdb, the 5' RACE reads were re-called with MiXCR into one record per CDR3 protein. The top ten hold about 15% of the sample, which has some 670,000 distinct CDR3 sequences, approximately 13% seen once. Specimen: PBMCs, collected on the day of the yellow fever booster vaccination. The receptor set was obtained from a young man who received the YFV17D yellow fever vaccine. Both conserved end residues are part of each CDR3. The order of the fields is J gene, clone size, D gene, V gene, CDR3 DNA, CDR3 protein. A D gene is named only where the DNA matches it firmly. Clone size is not always given. Where it is, it says once, few, many or a class for expanded clones.

TRBJ2-1	few	TRBD2	TRBV29-1	TGCAGCGCTCCGACTAGCGGAGTTCCTAATGAGCAGTTCTTC	CSAPTSGVPNEQFF
TRBJ1-5	many	NA	TRBV10-3	TGTGCCATCAGTGAGGGGAGGGGGTTGGACAATCAGCCCCAGCATTTT	CAISEGRGLDNQPQHF
TRBJ2-1	few	NA	TRBV20-1	TGCAGTGCTAGAGATCTTATCGGTAAAAATGAGCAGTTCTTC	CSARDLIGKNEQFF
TRBJ2-1	many	TRBD2	TRBV7-3	TGTGCCAGCAGTATCTCCGGGACTAGCGGCTACAATGAGCAGTTCTTC	CASSISGTSGYNEQFF
TRBJ2-1	NA	NA	TRBV5-4	TGTGCCAGCAGTTCCGTACGAGGGTACAATGAGCAGTTCTTC	CASSSVRGYNEQFF
TRBJ2-7	few	TRBD2	TRBV5-5	TGTGCCAGCAGCTTGGCCCCCCTGGGGGGGGCCTACGAGCAGTACTTC	CASSLAPLGGAYEQYF
TRBJ1-1	few	NA	TRBV6-2/TRBV6-3	TGTGCCACCGGCTCACCCCTAGGAGCGTCTGAAGCTTTCTTT	CATGSPLGASEAFF
TRBJ2-3	many	TRBD2	TRBV15	TGTGCCACCAGCAGGTTCCGGGGAGCGGGAGAGTCAGATACGCAGTATTTT	CATSRFRGAGESDTQYF
TRBJ1-3	NA	NA	TRBV6-1	TGTGCCAGCAGTGTTCCCACGAAAACCTCTGGAAACACCATATATTTT	CASSVPTKTSGNTIYF
TRBJ2-2	few	NA	TRBV27	TGTGCCAGCAGTTTATCAAAGCAGAGGAGTGACACCGGGGAGCTGTTTTTT	CASSLSKQRSDTGELFF
TRBJ1-2	NA	NA	TRBV5-1	TGCGCCAGCAGCATTCAGGGGAAGGACTATGGCTACACCTTC	CASSIQGKDYGYTF
TRBJ1-1	few	NA	TRBV7-2	TGTGCCAGCAGCAAGAAAACAGGGCAGAACACTGAAGCTTTCTTT	CASSKKTGQNTEAFF
TRBJ2-3	few	NA	TRBV5-1	TGCGCCAGCAGCCCCACTGCCCCGAGAAGCACAGATACGCAGTATTTT	CASSPTAPRSTDTQYF
TRBJ1-3	few	NA	TRBV20-1	TGCAGTGCTAGCTCGACAGGCGTAAACACCATATATTTT	CSASSTGVNTIYF
TRBJ2-3	few	NA	TRBV7-9	TGTGCCAGCAGCTTAGTGGGTCTGCGAGATACGCAGTATTTT	CASSLVGLRDTQYF
TRBJ2-7	few	NA	TRBV20-1	TGCAGTGCTACCCCTGCCGCCAGCTACGAGCAGTACTTC	CSATPAASYEQYF
TRBJ2-1	few	TRBD2	TRBV29-1	TGCAGCGTTGGATGGCTAGCGGGAGCCGCTGAGCAGTTCTTC	CSVGWLAGAAEQFF
TRBJ2-2	NA	NA	TRBV6-5	TGTGCCAGCAGTTCGGGGGACTTGAACACCGGGGAGCTGTTTTTT	CASSSGDLNTGELFF
TRBJ2-3	few	NA	TRBV7-9	TGTGCCAGCATCCTAGGGGGGGATACGCAGTATTTT	CASILGGDTQYF
TRBJ2-7	NA	NA	TRBV10-3	TGTGCCATCAGTGAGTCTGGGGGCAGCGCCTACGAGCAGTACTTC	CAISESGGSAYEQYF
TRBJ2-2	NA	TRBD2	TRBV3-1	TGTGCCAGCAGCCGGGGGGGGAAGGCCGGGGAGCTGTTTTTT	CASSRGGKAGELFF
TRBJ2-5	NA	NA	TRBV25-1	TGTGCCAGCAGTGGGCCGGGCACCCCCCTTCCCCAGTACTTC	CASSGPGTPLPQYF
TRBJ1-4	many	TRBD1	TRBV4-3	TGCGCCAGCAGCCAAGCCCGGGACAGGGGGAATGAAAAACTGTTTTTT	CASSQARDRGNEKLFF
TRBJ2-7	NA	TRBD2	TRBV7-9	TGTGCCAGCAGCTACGGGACTAGCGGGAGATACGAGCAGTACTTC	CASSYGTSGRYEQYF
TRBJ1-1	NA	NA	TRBV4-3	TGCGCCAGCAGCCAAGATTGGGGTGGCCCTGAAGCTTTCTTT	CASSQDWGGPEAFF
TRBJ1-3	NA	NA	TRBV6-5	TGTGCCAGCAGTTACTCGTCAGGGACTGGAAACACCATATATTTT	CASSYSSGTGNTIYF
TRBJ2-7	few	NA	TRBV5-1	TGCGCCAGCAGCTTGGGCCCCTCGGACGAGCAGTACTTC	CASSLGPSDEQYF